The clone carrying this T cell receptor beta chain showed up many times. Its antigen is not identified. This entry comes from a study of T cell repertoires in cytomegalovirus infection. Study information: Public TCR beta signatures provided an indication of both CMV infection and a matching HLA type. Study results and caveats: Individuals carrying CMV plus the relevant HLA were identified by cumulative frequency of public TCR beta families. Clonotype analysis showed dominance of the ex vivo response by HLA-C-restricted CMV-specific TCR beta clonotypes.

TCRdb redid the calling of the reads with MiXCR, one entry per CDR3 protein. The sample holds about 740,000 distinct CDR3 sequences, 35% seen once. This TCR came from a human donor in good health (CMV status not recorded). Some clones in this sample may be carry-over from other donors' samples. Input material: PBMCs.

As DNA, the CDR3 is TGTGCCAGTTCGGGGAGGGGGCAGGTGGCCAAAAACATTCAGTACTTC. It yields the protein CASSGRGQVAKNIQYF. The chain uses TRBV19 and TRBJ2-4; D tentatively fits TRBD1 or TRBD2 (7 bases each). Germline V CDR1 and CDR2: LNHDA, SQIVND (reference sequence). This CDR3 contains 16 residues. Trimming took off 8 bases at V and 1 base at J, with 18 bases between the two ends.